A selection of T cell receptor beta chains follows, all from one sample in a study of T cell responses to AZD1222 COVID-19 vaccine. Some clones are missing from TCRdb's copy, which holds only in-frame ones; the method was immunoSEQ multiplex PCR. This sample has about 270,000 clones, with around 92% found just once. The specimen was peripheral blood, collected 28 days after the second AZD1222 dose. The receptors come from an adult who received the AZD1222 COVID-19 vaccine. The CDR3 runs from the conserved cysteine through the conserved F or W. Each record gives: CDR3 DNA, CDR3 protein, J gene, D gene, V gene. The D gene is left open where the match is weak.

TGTGCCAGCACAACGGGTGCCGGGGAGCTGTTTTTT CASTTGAGELFF TRBJ2-2 NA TRBV6-5
TGTGCCACCAGTGATCGCCACTTCACCGGGACAGCCTCCGGTGATACGCAGTATTTT CATSDRHFTGTASGDTQYF TRBJ2-3 TRBD1 TRBV24-1
TGTGCCAGCACCTTGGGAAGGGTAGAAGAGACCCAGTACTTC CASTLGRVEETQYF TRBJ2-5 NA TRBV28
TGTGCCAGCAGGGGGAGGGCTTCCTACGAGCAGTACTTC CASRGRASYEQYF TRBJ2-7 TRBD2 TRBV7-9
TGTGCCAGCGGGGACCGTCGGTCCTACAATGAGCAGTTCTTC CASGDRRSYNEQFF TRBJ2-1 NA TRBV28
TGTGCCAGCAGCTTAGAGAAGGGCGATCAGCCCCAGCATTTT CASSLEKGDQPQHF TRBJ1-5 NA TRBV7-8
TGTGCCAGCAGCTTGGACCCAGGGGGTTATGAAAAACTGTTTTTT CASSLDPGGYEKLFF TRBJ1-4 TRBD1 TRBV5-4
TGCGCCAGCCCGCCAGGTGAAGGGGAAAAACTGTTTTTT CASPPGEGEKLFF TRBJ1-4 NA TRBV10-1
TGTGCCAGCAGTTTCGGAACTAGCACAGATACGCAGTATTTT CASSFGTSTDTQYF TRBJ2-3 NA TRBV6-2/TRBV6-3
TGTGCCAGCAGCGGGGGACTCGGAAGGGAGCAGTACTTC CASSGGLGREQYF TRBJ2-7 NA TRBV28
TGTGCCAGCAGTGACGACTACCCGGGGGAGTTCTTC CASSDDYPGEFF TRBJ2-1 NA TRBV2
TGCGCCAGCAGCTTTGGCGGGCGCACCACAGATACGCAGTATTTT CASSFGGRTTDTQYF TRBJ2-3 NA TRBV5-1
TGTGCCGTATTACCGGACACCCGGCGTTACGAGCAGTACTTC CAVLPDTRRYEQYF TRBJ2-7 NA TRBV7-9
TGTGCCAGCAGCCGAAAGGGGTTGTTCTTT CASSRKGLFF TRBJ1-1 NA TRBV28
TGTGCCAGCAGCCCCACTAGTCCCCCCTACAATGAGCAGTTCTTC CASSPTSPPYNEQFF TRBJ2-1 NA TRBV6-5
TGTGCCAGCAGTGTGGCGGGGCGTCACAATGAGCAGTTCTTC CASSVAGRHNEQFF TRBJ2-1 NA TRBV27
TGCGCCAGCAGCTTGGGGACAGTCACAGATACGCAGTATTTT CASSLGTVTDTQYF TRBJ2-3 NA TRBV5-1
TGTGCCAGCAGTGATTCTAGCGGGCACTCCTCTCAGTTCTTC CASSDSSGHSSQFF TRBJ2-1 TRBD2 TRBV2
TGTGCCAGCCAGCAAGGGGGAATGAACACTGAAGCTTTCTTT CASQQGGMNTEAFF TRBJ1-1 NA TRBV6-5
TGTGCCAGCAGCCAGACGGGACAGGGCTACAATGAGCAGTTCTTC CASSQTGQGYNEQFF TRBJ2-1 TRBD1 TRBV4-2